Shown below are 32 T cell receptor beta chains from a single sample sequenced in a study of T cell responses to AZD1222 COVID-19 vaccine. TCRdb's copy holds only in-frame clones and misses some; the assay was immunoSEQ multiplex PCR. The sample has about 130,000 clones, just over 90% seen once; the top ten hold around 0.98%. The sample in question was peripheral blood, obtained 28 days after the second AZD1222 dose. These receptors originate from an adult who received the AZD1222 COVID-19 vaccine.

The V gene is TRBV7-2, the J gene TRBJ2-2; possible D gene TRBD2, 5 bases. V was shortened by 8 bases and J by 3 bases, with 13 bases between the two germline ends. Germline assignment: CDR1 SGHTA and CDR2 FQGNSA. The CDR3 covers 14 residues. CDR3 loop: CASERWRDTGELFF. DNA for the CDR3: TGTGCCAGCGAGCGGTGGCGCGACACCGGGGAGCTGTTTTTT.

This clone appeared a single time. The J gene is TRBJ2-2, the V gene TRBV4-1, with 7 bases lining up with TRBD2. With V trimmed by 2 bases and J by 6 bases, 3 bases remained unmatched. Germline V lookup: CDR1 MGHRA, CDR2 YSYEKL. This CDR3 is 14 amino acids long. Written as DNA, the CDR3 is TGCGCCAGCAGCCAACCCCGGGAGGCCGGGGAGCTGTTTTTT. Translation: CASSQPREAGELFF.

The chain uses TRBV7-9 and TRBJ2-7; D not certain. The V end lost 4 bases, the J end lost 1 base, and 14 bases lay between the germline ends. CDR1 SEHNR and CDR2 FQNEAQ come from the germline V gene (reference sequence). There are 15 residues in the CDR3. CDR3 amino acids: CASSWGPPTSYEQYF. The CDR3 DNA is TGTGCCAGCAGCTGGGGTCCCCCGACGTCCTACGAGCAGTACTTC.

The chain couples TRBV6-5 to TRBJ2-1, with 14 bases aligning to TRBD2. The V and J ends lost 7 bases and 14 bases, in that order; junction bases with no gene match: 10. CDR1 and CDR2 (germline): MNHEY, SVGAGI. This CDR3 comprises 14 residues. CDR3 region: CASKKPGLAGEEFF. The CDR3 DNA sequence: TGTGCCAGCAAAAAACCGGGACTAGCGGGAGAGGAGTTCTTC.

The V call is TRBV10-3, the J call TRBJ1-1; D unclear. V lost 0 bases, J lost 1 base, and 15 bases lay in between. Germline assignment: CDR1 ENHRY and CDR2 SYGVKD. The CDR3 totals 17 residues. The CDR3 DNA sequence: TGTGCCATCAGTGAGTCGGAGGGCATTGGTGGGAACACTGAAGCTTTCTTT. This sequence encodes CAISESEGIGGNTEAFF.

The genes are TRBV10-3 and TRBJ1-2; no definite D call. Germline CDR1 and CDR2: ENHRY and SYGVKD. Trimming pared 2 bases from V and 5 bases from J, leaving 18 bases between. The CDR3 is 16 residues long. In nucleotides, the CDR3 is TGTGCCATCAGTGAGCCATCAAAGGAGGCGTCTTATGGCTACACCTTC. Translation: CAISEPSKEASYGYTF.

The CDR3 region is CASSQGRLQSTPPISGNTIYF. The CDR3 DNA is TGCGCCAGCAGCCAAGGTCGACTGCAGAGCACACCACCTATCTCTGGAAACACCATATATTTT. The V call is TRBV4-1, the J call TRBJ1-3, with D uncertain. The CDR3 contains 21 residues. Trimming pared 1 base from V and 0 bases from J, leaving 25 bases between. Germline CDR1 is MGHRA and CDR2 is YSYEKL.

The chain joins TRBV5-1 to TRBJ2-7; 9 nucleotides line up with TRBD2. The CDR3 is 15 amino acids. Trimming at V came to 0 bases and at J to 2 bases, leaving 3 bases not matched to a gene. Germline V gene data show CDR1 as SGHRS and CDR2 as YFSETQ. This CDR3 is CASSLEVAGAYEQYF. The CDR3 DNA reads as TGCGCCAGCAGCTTGGAGGTAGCGGGAGCCTACGAGCAGTACTTC.

This clone showed up just a few times. DNA of the CDR3: TGCGCCAGCAGCTTTGGGGGGGCAGGTGGCTACACCTTC. Its protein product is CASSFGGAGGYTF. The chain uses TRBV5-1 and TRBJ1-2; maybe TRBD1 (6 bases). This CDR3 comprises 13 residues. Deletions cut 2 bases from V and 7 bases from J, with 12 bases between. Germline CDR1 and CDR2: SGHRS and YFSETQ.

The chain carries TRBV5-1 and TRBJ2-5; the match to TRBD1 covers 8 bases. The length of the CDR3 is 15 residues. V dropped 4 bases and J dropped 1; count of bases not matched to a gene: 6. Germline CDR1 is SGHRS and CDR2 is YFSETQ. The CDR3 DNA reads as TGCGCCAGCAGCCTAGGACAGGGCCCCCAAGAGACCCAGTACTTC. It is translated as CASSLGQGPQETQYF.

The chain combines TRBV5-4 with TRBJ2-5, with 11 bases that match TRBD2. Germline CDR1 SGHNT, CDR2 YYREEE (reference sequence). V was pared by 4 bases and J by 2 bases, with 10 bases of the junction left unmatched. The CDR3 has 17 residues. As DNA, the CDR3 is TGTGCCAGCAGCCCGCCCCCTAGCGGGAGGCCTCAAGAGACCCAGTACTTC. Protein sequence: CASSPPPSGRPQETQYF.

The gene calls are TRBV6-2 or TRBV6-3 and TRBJ2-7; 8 positions agree with TRBD1. CDR1 is MNHEY and CDR2 is SVGEGT in the germline V gene. CDR3 size: 14 residues. The trim removed 4 bases at V and 6 bases at J, leaving 8 bases unmatched. The CDR3, as DNA: TGTGCCAGCAGTTCTCTGACAGGGGCGGCCGAGCAGTACTTC. Translated: CASSSLTGAAEQYF.

J is TRBJ2-5 and V is TRBV7-2; D perhaps matches TRBD1 (5 bases). V was shortened by 1 base and J by 3 bases, with 6 bases between the two germline ends. Germline CDR1 is SGHTA and CDR2 is FQGNSA. This CDR3 is built from 13 residues. The CDR3 region is CASSLVGEETQYF. CDR3 nucleotides: TGTGCCAGCAGCTTAGTAGGGGAAGAGACCCAGTACTTC.

The chain carries TRBV5-6 and TRBJ2-7; 8 nucleotides match TRBD1. Germline V gene sequence: CDR1 SGHDT, CDR2 YYEEEE. The CDR3 covers 14 residues. V lost 4 bases, J lost 3 bases, and 6 bases stayed unmatched. For the CDR3, the DNA is TGTGCCAGCAGCGGCCAGGGGGCGAGCTACGAGCAGTACTTC. This encodes CASSGQGASYEQYF.

The chain links TRBV7-6 to TRBJ1-3; D uncertain. Trimming cost V 5 bases and J 4 bases, with 6 bases left between them. Germline CDR1 is SGHVS and CDR2 is FNYEAQ. The CDR3 runs to 12 residues. The CDR3 DNA reads TGTGCCAGCAGCCCCGGGGGAAACACCATATATTTT. This translates into CASSPGGNTIYF.

The rearrangement joins TRBV5-8 to TRBJ1-1; a weak D match, TRBD1 (5 bases). Between the trimmed V and J ends, which lost 4 bases and 5 bases, there was a span of 21 bases. Germline-derived CDR1 and CDR2 are SGHTS and YDEGEE. The CDR3 sequence is 16 residues long. Here the CDR3 reads CASSLGSGGRRTEAFF. Here the CDR3 DNA reads TGTGCCAGCAGCCTCGGTAGCGGGGGTCGAAGGACTGAAGCTTTCTTT.

The sample holds one count of this clone. The chain uses TRBV2 and TRBJ1-1; D is perhaps TRBD1 (6 bases). Trimming took off 3 bases at V and 4 bases at J, with 12 bases between the two ends. The CDR3 has 14 amino acids. Germline V gives CDR1 SNHLY, CDR2 FYNNEI. The CDR3, as DNA: TGTGCCAGCAGTGATACAGGGCCCTTCACTGAAGCTTTCTTT. This encodes CASSDTGPFTEAFF.

J is TRBJ2-4 and V is TRBV7-9; 11 nucleotides agree with TRBD1. V was pared by 5 bases and J by 2 bases, with 8 bases of the junction left unmatched. This CDR3 has 17 residues. CDR1 SEHNR and CDR2 FQNEAQ come from the germline V gene (reference sequence). The CDR3 region is CASSIGQGALSKNIQYF. The DNA of the CDR3 is TGTGCCAGCAGCATTGGACAGGGGGCTTTATCCAAAAACATTCAGTACTTC. Combining the CDR3 with reference TRBV7-9 and TRBJ2-4 gives the whole variable domain DTGVSQNPRHKITKRGQNVTFRCDPISEHNRLYWYRQTLGQGPEFLTYFQNEAQLEKSRLLSDRFSAERPKGSFSTLEIQRTEQGDSAMYLCASSIGQGALSKNIQYFGAGTRLSVL.

The chain carries TRBV5-1 and TRBJ2-1; 8 bases align to TRBD2. Germline V lookup: CDR1 SGHRS, CDR2 YFSETQ. The V gene end was trimmed by 0 bases and the J gene end by 8 bases; junction bases not matched to a gene: 10. CDR3 length: 16 amino acids. The CDR3 coding sequence is TGCGCCAGCAGCTTGGATCTCGGACTAGCCGGAGATGAGCAGTTCTTC. Protein: CASSLDLGLAGDEQFF.

The chain carries TRBV14 and TRBJ2-1; 8 nucleotides match TRBD2. V shed 0 bases, J shed 0 bases, and the junction held 13 bases outside the gene matches. Germline V gene lookup returns CDR1 SGHDN and CDR2 FVKESK. The CDR3 has 20 amino acids. This CDR3 reads CASSQDPKGPSGSSYNEQFF. The CDR3 DNA sequence: TGTGCCAGCAGCCAAGATCCCAAAGGCCCGAGCGGGAGCTCCTACAATGAGCAGTTCTTC.

The chain recombines TRBV2 with TRBJ2-2, with a tentative D call TRBD2 (6 bases). The V gene lost 6 bases and the J gene lost 5 bases, with 13 bases spanning the gap. Germline loops: CDR1 SNHLY, CDR2 FYNNEI. CDR3 size: 14 residues. The CDR3 DNA reads TGTGCCAGCAGCCTTGGAGGGCGGACCGGGGAGCTGTTTTTT. Translation gives CASSLGGRTGELFF.

In this sample, this clone turned up once. This chain links TRBV10-1 with TRBJ1-3; D ambiguous. The germline V gene has CDR1 WNHNN and CDR2 SYGVQD (reference sequence). V was clipped by 4 bases and J by 0 bases, with 7 bases between them. This CDR3 has 14 amino acids. The CDR3 bases are TGCGCCAGCAGTGCGGCCCCCTCTGGAAACACCATATATTTT. This translates into CASSAAPSGNTIYF.

This clone came up once. The genes are TRBV19 and TRBJ1-1, with 10 bases identical to TRBD1. This CDR3 is 15 amino acids long. Germline assignment: CDR1 LNHDA and CDR2 SQIVND (reference sequence). Trimming cost V 1 base and J 8 bases; bases outside gene matches: 7. The CDR3 loop reads CASSIAGQGIGEAFF. The CDR3 DNA sequence: TGTGCCAGTAGTATAGCGGGACAGGGGATTGGGGAAGCTTTCTTT.

V usage is TRBV6-1 and J usage is TRBJ1-2; D not resolved. The length of the CDR3 is 13 residues. The germline V and J ends were trimmed by 2 bases and 0 bases, with 4 bases remaining between them. The germline V gene has CDR1 MNHNS and CDR2 SASEGT. The CDR3 nucleotides are TGTGCCAGCAGTGAAAAAGCTAACTATGGCTACACCTTC. Its translation is CASSEKANYGYTF.

This clone appeared once. The chain is built from TRBV5-4 and TRBJ1-1; D possibly corresponds to TRBD1 (6 bases). This CDR3 region has 13 residues. The germline V and J ends were trimmed by 4 bases and 2 bases, with 9 bases remaining between them. Germline-derived CDR1 and CDR2 are SGHNT and YYREEE (reference sequence). CDR3 nucleotides: TGTGCCAGCAGCGTGACAGGTAACACTGAAGCTTTCTTT. Translation: CASSVTGNTEAFF.

This chain uses TRBV18 with TRBJ2-7; 9 bases agree with TRBD1. The CDR3 is made up of 14 amino acids. The V gene end was trimmed by 4 bases and the J gene end by 6 bases; junction bases not matched to a gene: 7. The germline gives CDR1 KGHSH, CDR2 LQKENI. The CDR3 protein is CASSHRDRVPEQYF. The CDR3 DNA follows: TGTGCCAGCTCACACCGGGACAGGGTGCCCGAGCAGTACTTC.

V and J are TRBV6-5 and TRBJ1-6, with D perhaps TRBD1 (6 bases). This CDR3 is built from 14 residues. Germline CDR1 is MNHEY and CDR2 is SVGAGI. V was trimmed by 8 bases and J by 10 bases, leaving 18 bases between them. In DNA form, the CDR3 reads TGTGCCAGCGACGATCGGGGGGCAGGCTCACCCCTCCACTTT. Encoded protein: CASDDRGAGSPLHF.

V usage is TRBV10-3 and J usage is TRBJ2-7; D is uncertain. The CDR3 has 14 residues. The V end lost 6 bases, the J end lost 0 bases, and 12 bases lay between the germline ends. Germline lookup yields CDR1 ENHRY and CDR2 SYGVKD. CDR3 protein: CAIRSQPSSYEQYF. The CDR3 DNA follows: TGTGCCATCAGATCCCAGCCCAGCTCCTACGAGCAGTACTTC.

The CDR3 sequence is CASSLIDRRQTNEKLFF. Here the CDR3 DNA reads TGCGCCAGCAGCTTAATTGACAGACGACAAACTAATGAAAAACTGTTTTTT. The rearrangement links TRBV5-1 to TRBJ1-4, with D possibly matching TRBD1 (5 bases). Trimming took off 2 bases at V and 1 base at J, with 15 bases between the two ends. The CDR3 contains 17 residues. CDR1 and CDR2 from the germline V gene are SGHRS and YFSETQ.

This chain connects TRBV19 to TRBJ2-5, with TRBD2 identical over 8 bases. Trimming at V came to 6 bases and at J to 5 bases, leaving 11 bases not matched to a gene. CDR3 size: 15 residues. The V gene's germline CDR1 is LNHDA and CDR2 SQIVND (reference sequence). The CDR3 reads CASRTSGLARETQYF. DNA for the CDR3: TGTGCCAGTAGAACATCAGGACTAGCTAGGGAGACCCAGTACTTC.

The table lists this clone with a count of one. V is TRBV18 and J is TRBJ2-3; a possible D gene is TRBD2 (5 bases). The CDR3 has 14 residues. Germline CDR1 is KGHSH and CDR2 is LQKENI. Trimming took off 6 bases at V and 4 bases at J, with 14 bases between the two ends. CDR3: CASSLTSGADTQYF. CDR3 coding DNA: TGTGCCAGCTCCTTGACCAGCGGCGCAGATACGCAGTATTTT. Looking up the rest from reference TRBV18 and TRBJ2-3 gives the full variable domain: NAGVMQNPRHLVRRRGQEARLRCSPMKGHSHVYWYRQLPEEGLKFMVYLQKENIIDESGMPKERFSAEFPKEGPSILRIQQVVRGDSAAYFCASSLTSGADTQYFGPGTRLTVL.

This chain uses TRBV2 with TRBJ2-4, with D possibly called TRBD1 or TRBD2 (5 bases each). The CDR3 runs 11 residues. Trimming shortened V by 3 bases and J by 11 bases, and 8 bases separated the two germline ends. The germline V gene encodes CDR1 SNHLY and CDR2 FYNNEI. Here the CDR3 reads CASSDWGLQYF. The CDR3 DNA follows: TGTGCCAGCAGTGATTGGGGACTTCAGTACTTC.